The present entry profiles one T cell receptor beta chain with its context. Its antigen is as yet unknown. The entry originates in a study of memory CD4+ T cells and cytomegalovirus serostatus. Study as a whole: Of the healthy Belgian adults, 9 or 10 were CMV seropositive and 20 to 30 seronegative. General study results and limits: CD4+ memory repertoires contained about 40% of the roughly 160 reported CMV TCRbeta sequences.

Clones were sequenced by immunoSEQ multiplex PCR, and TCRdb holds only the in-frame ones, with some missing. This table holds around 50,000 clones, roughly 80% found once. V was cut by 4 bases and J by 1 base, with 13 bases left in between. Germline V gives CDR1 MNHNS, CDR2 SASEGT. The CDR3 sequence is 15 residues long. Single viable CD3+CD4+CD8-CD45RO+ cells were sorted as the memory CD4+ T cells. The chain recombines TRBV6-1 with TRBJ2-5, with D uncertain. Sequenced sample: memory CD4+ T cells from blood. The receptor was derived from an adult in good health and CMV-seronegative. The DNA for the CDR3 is TGTGCCAGCAGTGTCAACACTTGGGCCCAAGAGACCCAGTACTTC. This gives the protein CASSVNTWAQETQYF.